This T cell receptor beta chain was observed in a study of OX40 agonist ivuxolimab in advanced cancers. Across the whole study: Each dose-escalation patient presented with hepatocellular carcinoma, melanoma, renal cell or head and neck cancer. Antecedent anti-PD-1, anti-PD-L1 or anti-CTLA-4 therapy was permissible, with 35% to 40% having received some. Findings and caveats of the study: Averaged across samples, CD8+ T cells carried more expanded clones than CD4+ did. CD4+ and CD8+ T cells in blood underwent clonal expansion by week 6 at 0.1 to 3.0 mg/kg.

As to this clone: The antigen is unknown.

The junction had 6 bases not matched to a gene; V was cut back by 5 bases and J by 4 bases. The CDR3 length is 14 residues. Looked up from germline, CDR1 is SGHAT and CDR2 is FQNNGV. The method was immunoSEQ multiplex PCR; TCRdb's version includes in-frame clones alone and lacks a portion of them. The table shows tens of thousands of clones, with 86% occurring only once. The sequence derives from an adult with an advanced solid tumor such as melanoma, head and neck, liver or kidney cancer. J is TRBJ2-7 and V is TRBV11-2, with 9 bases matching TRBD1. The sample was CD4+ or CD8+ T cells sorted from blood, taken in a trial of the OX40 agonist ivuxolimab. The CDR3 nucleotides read TGTGCCAGCAGCACGGGACAGGGCCTTTACGAGCAGTACTTC. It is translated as CASSTGQGLYEQYF.